This is a list of T cell receptor beta chains from one sample in a study of early stage breast cancer tumors. Produced via immunoSEQ multiplex PCR; TCRdb's table is partial and in-frame only. The sample records under 13,000 clones, more than 60% being singletons. The sequencing input was breast tumor tissue. The receptor set was obtained from a person aged 65 to 85 with breast cancer. Both conserved end residues are part of each CDR3. Fields, in order: V gene, J gene, clone size, D gene, CDR3 DNA, CDR3 protein. The D gene is left open where the match is weak. Clone size is stated in some rows and not others, as once, few, many or a class when expanded.

>TRBV7-9|TRBJ2-1|NA|TRBD1
TGTGCCAGCAGCTCAACAGGGCAGACAGGGGCCTCCTACAATGAGCAGTTCTTC
CASSSTGQTGASYNEQFF
>TRBV7-9|TRBJ1-1|NA|TRBD1
TGTGCCAGCAGCTCCACAGGGGGGCTAGACTTAAGGCCCCAAGCTTTCTTT
CASSSTGGLDLRPQAFF
>TRBV4-3|TRBJ2-3|NA|NA
TGCGCCAGCAGCCAAGCTGGGAGAGATACGCAGTATTTT
CASSQAGRDTQYF
>TRBV7-9|TRBJ1-2|NA|NA
TGTGCCAGCAGCTCCGATAGAGGCTACACCTTC
CASSSDRGYTF
>TRBV7-2|TRBJ1-2|NA|TRBD1
TGTGCCAGCAGCTTAACCGGGACAGATAACTATGGCTACACCTTC
CASSLTGTDNYGYTF
>TRBV14|TRBJ2-7|NA|NA
TGTGCCAGCAGCCAACACTACGAGCAGTACTTC
CASSQHYEQYF
>TRBV5-4|TRBJ2-3|NA|NA
TGTGCCAGCAGACCCCGGGGATCTAGCACAGATACGCAGTATTTT
CASRPRGSSTDTQYF
>TRBV7-9|TRBJ2-1|few|TRBD2
TGTGCCAGCAGCTTAGGGAGCGGGAGGGCCGGGGAGCAGTTCTTC
CASSLGSGRAGEQFF
>TRBV5-1|TRBJ1-3|NA|NA
TGCGCCAGCGGGCCGCCCTCTGGAAACACCATATATTTT
CASGPPSGNTIYF
>TRBV5-6|TRBJ1-5|NA|TRBD1
TGTGCCAGCAGCTTTGACAGGGATCAGCCCCAGCATTTT
CASSFDRDQPQHF
>TRBV9|TRBJ2-1|NA|TRBD1
TGTGCCAGCAGCGTAGTTACTCGGGGGACAGGGGGTCCAAATGAGCAGTTCTTC
CASSVVTRGTGGPNEQFF
>TRBV7-8|TRBJ2-3|NA|TRBD1
TGTGCCAGCAGCTTATATAGGGGGCGTTCGGATACGCAGTATTTT
CASSLYRGRSDTQYF
>TRBV18|TRBJ1-2|NA|TRBD1
TGTGCCAGCTCACCACCGAGCAGGGGGCCTGACTACACCTTC
CASSPPSRGPDYTF
>TRBV30|TRBJ1-4|NA|NA
TGTGCCGGAGGGGACGGGGGTAGGAAGGAAAAACTGTTTTTT
CAGGDGGRKEKLFF
>TRBV5-4|TRBJ1-1|NA|NA
TGTGCCAGCAGCGGGGGGTTTACTAACACTGAAGCTTTCTTT
CASSGGFTNTEAFF
>TRBV27|TRBJ1-2|NA|NA
TGTGCCAGCAGTTTATCGGGGCAGGCCCGCTATGGCTACACCTTC
CASSLSGQARYGYTF
>TRBV7-2|TRBJ2-7|once|TRBD2
TGTGCCAGCAGCCGGACTAGCGGGGTGTACGAGCAGTACTTC
CASSRTSGVYEQYF
>TRBV5-5|TRBJ2-3|few|NA
TGTGCCAGCAGCATAGATTTAGCAGATACGCAGTATTTT
CASSIDLADTQYF
>TRBV7-2|TRBJ2-2|few|NA
TGTGCCAGCAGGTTATTACAGGGAGGGCCCGGGGAGCTGTTTTTT
CASRLLQGGPGELFF
>TRBV7-9|TRBJ2-6|NA|NA
TGTGCCAGCAGCTTTTTGCCGTTCCTCGCGACTGGGGCCAACGTCCTGACTTTC
CASSFLPFLATGANVLTF
>TRBV14|TRBJ2-7|NA|NA
TGTGCCAGCAGCCAAGACAGGGGGGTCGAGCAGTACTTC
CASSQDRGVEQYF
>TRBV7-9|TRBJ2-3|NA|NA
TGTGCCAGCAGCGACACGTCAGGGAATACGCAGTATTTT
CASSDTSGNTQYF
>TRBV6-6|TRBJ1-2|once|NA
TGTGCCAGCAGTGGGACACCATCTAACTATGGCTACACCTTC
CASSGTPSNYGYTF
>TRBV7-2|TRBJ2-3|NA|NA
TGTGCCAGCAGCTTAAAGGCAGGGGATCCCGATACGCAGTATTTT
CASSLKAGDPDTQYF
>TRBV27|TRBJ1-2|NA|NA
TGTGCCAGCAGAGAACAGGGAAGAGGGCATGGCTACACCTTC
CASREQGRGHGYTF
>TRBV5-8|TRBJ1-6|NA|NA
TGTGCCAGCAGCTTGGGGCAGGGGAGTTCACCCCTCCACTTT
CASSLGQGSSPLHF
>TRBV9|TRBJ1-2|NA|NA
TGTGCCTCCACAGCGGCGGGCTCCCAAAACTATGGCTACACCTTC
CASTAAGSQNYGYTF
>TRBV5-4|TRBJ1-6|NA|NA
TGTGCCAGCAGCCCGGGGAGCTGGGGGGGGACTAATTCACCCCTCCACTTT
CASSPGSWGGTNSPLHF
>TRBV6-5|TRBJ1-3|NA|NA
TGTGCCAGTTCGGACGGGAGCTCTGGAAACACCATATATTTT
CASSDGSSGNTIYF
>TRBV29-1|TRBJ2-7|NA|TRBD2
TGCAGCGTTGAAGGGATACTAGCGGGGGTCTACGAGCAGTACTTC
CSVEGILAGVYEQYF
>TRBV7-8|TRBJ1-2|NA|TRBD1
TGTGCCAGCACCCAGGGGGCCTTTAACTATGGCTACACCTTC
CASTQGAFNYGYTF